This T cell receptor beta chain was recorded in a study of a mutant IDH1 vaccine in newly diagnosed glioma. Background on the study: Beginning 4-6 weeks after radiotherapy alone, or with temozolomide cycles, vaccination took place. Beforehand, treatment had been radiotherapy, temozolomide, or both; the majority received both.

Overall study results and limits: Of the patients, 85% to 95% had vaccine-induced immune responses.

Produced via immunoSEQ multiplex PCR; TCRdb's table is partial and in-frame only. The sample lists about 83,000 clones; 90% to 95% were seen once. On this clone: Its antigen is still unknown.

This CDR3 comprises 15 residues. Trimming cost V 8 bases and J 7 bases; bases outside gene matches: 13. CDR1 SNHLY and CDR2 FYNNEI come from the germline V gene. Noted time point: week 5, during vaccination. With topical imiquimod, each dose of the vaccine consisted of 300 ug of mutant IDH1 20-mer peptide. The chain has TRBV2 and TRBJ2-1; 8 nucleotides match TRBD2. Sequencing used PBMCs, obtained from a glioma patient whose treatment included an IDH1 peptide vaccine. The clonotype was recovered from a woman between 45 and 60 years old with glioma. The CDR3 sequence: CASRPTGGLRNEQFF. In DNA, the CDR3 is TGTGCCAGCCGGCCTACGGGAGGGCTACGGAATGAGCAGTTCTTC.